These T cell receptor beta chains were read from a single sample in a study of blood T cell repertoires in COVID-19. Using immunoSEQ multiplex PCR, the repertoire was profiled, and TCRdb retains in-frame clones only, with some absent. Of 300,000 to 450,000 clones listed, approximately 81% are singletons. Material for sequencing was peripheral blood. Receptor source: a woman between 18 and 29 years old with acute or convalescent COVID-19. Both conserved end residues are part of each CDR3. D genes are given only for firm matches. Clone size, where shown, is once, few, many, or a class for clones that have expanded.

cdr3_nt cdr3_aa v_call clone_size d_call j_call cdr3_length
TGTGCCATCAGGAGTGTTTCAGGGGGCTTAAGCTCCTACAATGAGCAGTTCTTC CAIRSVSGGLSSYNEQFF TRBV27 few TRBD1 TRBJ2-1 18
TGTGCCAGCAGCACCCGACAGGGCTACACTGAAGCTTTCTTT CASSTRQGYTEAFF TRBV7-2 NA TRBD1 TRBJ1-1 14
TGTGCCAGCAGCGTGGGGACTAGCGGTTACGAGCAGTACTTC CASSVGTSGYEQYF TRBV9 NA TRBD2 TRBJ2-7 14
TGTGCCAGCAGCTCAACGGGAAAAGTCATCAAAGAGGCCAAAAACATTCAGTACTTC CASSSTGKVIKEAKNIQYF TRBV14 NA NA TRBJ2-4 19
TGTGCCAGCAGCTTAACATCGGCAGGGGTCGGAAACACCATATATTTT CASSLTSAGVGNTIYF TRBV7-3 NA NA TRBJ1-3 16
TGTGCCAGCAGCTGGGGGACTAGCGGGAATTCCTACAATGAGCAGTTCTTC CASSWGTSGNSYNEQFF TRBV13 NA TRBD2 TRBJ2-1 17
TGTGCCAGCAGGCCCGAGGAGCAGCAACAGCCCCAGCATTTT CASRPEEQQQPQHF TRBV2 NA NA TRBJ1-5 14
TGTGCCAGCAGCTTGGGAGCGAACACTGAAGCTTTCTTT CASSLGANTEAFF TRBV5-5 NA NA TRBJ1-1 13
TGTGCCTGGAGGCTAGCGGATAGAAAATCCTATAATTCACCCCTCCACTTT CAWRLADRKSYNSPLHF TRBV30 NA NA TRBJ1-6 17
TGCGCCAGCAGCACGACACCCGGGACTTATGGCTACACCTTC CASSTTPGTYGYTF TRBV5-1 NA NA TRBJ1-2 14
TGTGCCAGCAGCCCGCAGATGGGGCGAGAGACCCAGTACTTC CASSPQMGRETQYF TRBV7-2 NA NA TRBJ2-5 14
TGTGCCAGTAGTATTACGGTTAACTATGGCTACACCTTC CASSITVNYGYTF TRBV19 NA NA TRBJ1-2 13
TGTGCCAGCCTCTTACAGGGAATGAACACTGAAGCTTTCTTT CASLLQGMNTEAFF TRBV2 NA NA TRBJ1-1 14
TGTGCCACCAGCAGCCAAGGGGGACGGGACGGGAATGAAAAACTGTTTTTT CATSSQGGRDGNEKLFF TRBV15 NA NA TRBJ1-4 17
TGTGCCAGCTCAGACCGGGACAGGGGACACTCTGGGGCCAACGTCCTGACTTTC CASSDRDRGHSGANVLTF TRBV18 once TRBD1 TRBJ2-6 18
TGTGCCAGCAGCCAAGATAAGAGCGGCCAAGAGACCCAGTACTTC CASSQDKSGQETQYF TRBV3-1/TRBV3-2 NA NA TRBJ2-5 15
TGTGCCAGCAGTATAACTCGGGACAGCCAAGAGACCCAGTACTTC CASSITRDSQETQYF TRBV28 few TRBD1 TRBJ2-5 15
TGTGCCAGCAATCGGGGACAGGGGGGTAATGAGCAGTTCTTC CASNRGQGGNEQFF TRBV5-8 NA TRBD1 TRBJ2-1 14
TGTGCCAGCAGCATATTGGGGGGTTGGGATTCCGGAAACACCATATATTTT CASSILGGWDSGNTIYF TRBV7-8 NA NA TRBJ1-3 17
TGCGCCAGCAGCCCTGCAGGACTAGCGGGAGAAGAGCAGTACTTC CASSPAGLAGEEQYF TRBV4-1 once TRBD2 TRBJ2-7 15
TGTGCCAGCAGTTTACAGGGGATCTCCTACGAGCAGTACTTC CASSLQGISYEQYF TRBV28 NA NA TRBJ2-7 14
TGTGCCAGCAGGCGATTCCAGGGGGCCGGGGAGCTGTTTTTT CASRRFQGAGELFF TRBV2 NA TRBD1 TRBJ2-2 14
TGTGCCAGCAGCTTAGCGCTCGGGGGGGACACAGATACGCAGTATTTT CASSLALGGDTDTQYF TRBV7-8 NA TRBD2 TRBJ2-3 16
TGTGCCAGCAGACATCAAACCCGCTCTGGGGCCAACGTCCTGACTTTC CASRHQTRSGANVLTF TRBV6-6 NA NA TRBJ2-6 16
TGTGCCAGCAGTGAGAGCGTGGGGCGCGGTAATTCACCCCTCCACTTT CASSESVGRGNSPLHF TRBV6-1 NA NA TRBJ1-6 16
TGTGCCAGCAGTACAGGTCTACACACAGATACGCAGTATTTT CASSTGLHTDTQYF TRBV2 NA NA TRBJ2-3 14
TGTGCTAGTGGCCGGACAGGGCCTGGAAACACCATATATTTT CASGRTGPGNTIYF TRBV12-5 few TRBD1 TRBJ1-3 14
TGTGCCACCAGTTCCGCCGGGGAACAGCCCCAGCATTTT CATSSAGEQPQHF TRBV24-1 NA NA TRBJ1-5 13
TGTGCCAGCAGTTTAGGGACTAGCGGACTTAAAACAGATACGCAGTATTTT CASSLGTSGLKTDTQYF TRBV27 NA TRBD2 TRBJ2-3 17
TGTGCCAGCAGTGCAGCAGGGGCCGCAGATACGCAGTATTTT CASSAAGAADTQYF TRBV6-4 NA NA TRBJ2-3 14
TGTGCCAGCAGTTTCGTGAGAAATGAAAAACTGTTTTTT CASSFVRNEKLFF TRBV28 NA NA TRBJ1-4 13
TGTGCCAGCAGCTTAGACGGGGGAAGGGAGACCCAGTACTTC CASSLDGGRETQYF TRBV7-3 NA NA TRBJ2-5 14
TGTGCCAGCAGTTTTGACCGCAGGTACGAGCAGTACTTC CASSFDRRYEQYF TRBV12-3/TRBV12-4 NA NA TRBJ2-7 13
TGTGCCAGCAGTCTTGATCCGGAGTCCTACAATGAGCAGTTCTTC CASSLDPESYNEQFF TRBV27 NA NA TRBJ2-1 15
TGTGCCACCAGCAGAAGAGGGGACAATGAGTTGCTGTTTTTT CATSRRGDNELLFF TRBV15 NA NA TRBJ1-4 14
TGCGCCAGCAGCACCGGGGGGCTGGAGCAGTACTTC CASSTGGLEQYF TRBV10-1 NA NA TRBJ2-7 12
TGTGCCAGCAGTGTCGTGGCGGCCTACAATGAGCAGTTCTTC CASSVVAAYNEQFF TRBV2 NA NA TRBJ2-1 14
TGTGCCAGCAGCTTAGTGTGGCAGGGCACAGATACGCAGTATTTT CASSLVWQGTDTQYF TRBV7-2 NA NA TRBJ2-3 15
TGTGCCAGCAGTTCCCCTACAGGGCGTAATGAAAAACTGTTTTTT CASSSPTGRNEKLFF TRBV28 NA NA TRBJ1-4 15
TGTGCCATCACCACGACAGGGGCTGCTAACTATGGCTACACCTTC CAITTTGAANYGYTF TRBV10-3 few TRBD1 TRBJ1-2 15
TGTGCCAGCAGCCCAGGGAATAACTATGGCTACACCTTC CASSPGNNYGYTF TRBV7-9 NA NA TRBJ1-2 13
TGTGCCAGCAGCCGTGGGGCGGTCCTCTCCTACGAGCAGTACTTC CASSRGAVLSYEQYF TRBV7-9 NA NA TRBJ2-7 15
TGTGCCAGCAGCTACCCTCGCGGGGGGGGACTGGGAGATGAAAAACTGTTTTTT CASSYPRGGGLGDEKLFF TRBV7-9 NA NA TRBJ1-4 18
TGTGCCAGCTCACCACGTGGGACAGAGACTAGCGGCTCTGGAAACACCATATATTTT CASSPRGTETSGSGNTIYF TRBV18 NA TRBD1 TRBJ1-3 19
TGTGCCAGTAGTATTTCAAAGACGGGAGCTTATGGCTACACCTTC CASSISKTGAYGYTF TRBV19 NA NA TRBJ1-2 15
TGTGCCAGCAGCCATCCTGGGCAGGGGGCGGACTATGGCTACACCTTC CASSHPGQGADYGYTF TRBV4-2 NA TRBD1 TRBJ1-2 16
TGTGCCATCAGTGAGTCGACACAGGACAACCACGGGCAGTTCTTC CAISESTQDNHGQFF TRBV10-3 NA NA TRBJ2-1 15
TGTGCCAGCAGCAGCCGGGACAGGGGGGACACAGATACGCAGTATTTT CASSSRDRGDTDTQYF TRBV6-2/TRBV6-3 NA TRBD1 TRBJ2-3 16
TGTGCCAGCCGAGGACAGGGGGAAACTGAAGCTTTCTTT CASRGQGETEAFF TRBV2 NA TRBD1 TRBJ1-1 13
TGTGCCAGCAGCCAAGGTGGGACACGGATCCACTTT CASSQGGTRIHF TRBV3-1/TRBV3-2 NA NA TRBJ1-6 12
TGTGCCAGCAGCACCCCAAGGGGGAATAATGAGCAGTTCTTC CASSTPRGNNEQFF TRBV7-8 NA NA TRBJ2-1 14
TGCGCCAGCAGAACAGGGGCAGCGTTTGAGCAGTTCTTC CASRTGAAFEQFF TRBV10-2 NA TRBD1 TRBJ2-1 13
TGCGCCAGCAGCTTCCGACAGGGTCCCACTGAAGCTTTCTTT CASSFRQGPTEAFF TRBV5-1 NA TRBD1 TRBJ1-1 14
TGTGCCAGCTCACCACCGGGGAGGTCCTCCTACAATGAGCAGTTCTTC CASSPPGRSSYNEQFF TRBV18 NA NA TRBJ2-1 16
TGTGCCAGCAGTTTGGTCCTAGGGGTGAATGAGCAGTTCTTC CASSLVLGVNEQFF TRBV28 NA NA TRBJ2-1 14
TGTGCCAGCAACACTAACACAGGAGCTAACTATGGCTACACCTTC CASNTNTGANYGYTF TRBV6-5 NA NA TRBJ1-2 15
TGTGCCACCAGCAGAGATTGGGATCCCGGAGCGGACACTGAAGCTTTCTTT CATSRDWDPGADTEAFF TRBV15 NA NA TRBJ1-1 17